These 17 T cell receptor beta chains originate from one sample sequenced in a study of T cell responses to AZD1222 COVID-19 vaccine. Data came from immunoSEQ multiplex PCR; TCRdb stores just in-frame clones and leaves some out. The sample includes fewer than 110,000 clones, roughly nine tenths of them seen just once. The sequencing here drew on peripheral blood, taken 28 days after the second AZD1222 dose. The receptors shown here come from an adult who received the AZD1222 COVID-19 vaccine.

The chain joins TRBV15 to TRBJ1-6; D gene uncertain. Trimming removed 2 bases at V and 5 bases at J, with 22 bases between. CDR1 and CDR2 from the germline V gene are LNHNV and YYDKDF (reference sequence). The CDR3 length is 19 residues. CDR3 nucleotides: TGTGCCACCAGCAGACAAATTAGCCTAACCGAGGATAATAATTCACCCCTCCACTTT. Translated, it gives CATSRQISLTEDNNSPLHF.

The chain joins TRBV5-1 to TRBJ1-2, with TRBD1 matching over 11 bases. CDR3 size: 16 residues. Germline-derived CDR1 and CDR2 are SGHRS and YFSETQ. Losses at the gene ends were 5 bases for V and 2 bases for J; bases not matched to a gene: 8. The CDR3: CASRRHRTGGNYGYTF. The CDR3 nucleotides read TGCGCCAGCAGACGCCATCGGACAGGGGGCAACTATGGCTACACCTTC.

This rearrangement joins TRBV9 to TRBJ2-5; 7 nucleotides line up with TRBD1. CDR1 and CDR2 from the germline V gene are SGDLS and YYNGEE. Trimming cost V 3 bases and J 3 bases; bases outside gene matches: 5. There are 14 residues in the CDR3. Written as DNA, the CDR3 is TGTGCCAGCAGCGAAGCACAGGGGAAAGAGACCCAGTACTTC. Translation: CASSEAQGKETQYF.

V is TRBV6-5 and J is TRBJ1-5; D is unresolved. This CDR3 region has 14 residues. Germline-derived CDR1 and CDR2 are MNHEY and SVGAGI. The V and J ends lost 6 bases and 3 bases respectively, with 12 bases between them. CDR3 coding DNA: TGTGCCAGCAGGCACACAGCCTCCAATCAGCCCCAGCATTTT. Encoded protein: CASRHTASNQPQHF.

The chain joins TRBV9 to TRBJ2-5; no firm D call. The CDR3 has 15 residues. Germline CDR1 and CDR2: SGDLS and YYNGEE. V dropped 0 bases and J dropped 2 bases, with 11 bases sitting between them. CDR3 bases: TGTGCCAGCAGCGTAGAAACTGCAGTACAAGAGACCCAGTACTTC. Translating it yields CASSVETAVQETQYF. Looking up the rest from reference TRBV9 and TRBJ2-5 gives the full variable domain: DSGVTQTPKHLITATGQRVTLRCSPRSGDLSVYWYQQSLDQGLQFLIQYYNGEERAKGNILERFSAQQFPDLHSELNLSSLELGDSALYFCASSVETAVQETQYFGPGTRLLVL.

The V gene is TRBV14, the J gene TRBJ2-3; weak D call: TRBD2 (7 bases). The CDR3 consists of 16 residues. Trimming removed 1 base at V and 2 bases at J, with 13 bases between. CDR1 is SGHDN, CDR2 FVKESK, per germline. The CDR3 spells CASSQVGGGTTDTQYF. CDR3 nucleotide sequence: TGTGCCAGCAGCCAAGTAGGGGGGGGGACCACAGATACGCAGTATTTT.

This clone has more than one count but fewer than ten. V gene TRBV9 combines with J gene TRBJ1-5, with a possible D match to TRBD1 (6 bases). Trimming pared 0 bases from V and 9 bases from J, leaving 16 bases between. Germline values: CDR1 SGDLS, CDR2 YYNGEE. The CDR3 consists of 15 residues. CDR3 loop: CASSVGLQGMGPQHF. CDR3 sequence (DNA): TGTGCCAGCAGCGTAGGCCTGCAGGGGATGGGGCCCCAGCATTTT.

This rearrangement joins TRBV2 to TRBJ1-3; no clear D. Trimming stripped 3 bases from V and 0 bases from J, with 9 bases between. The CDR3 length is 15 residues. From germline, CDR1 is SNHLY and CDR2 FYNNEI. This CDR3 is CASSDGSSSGNTIYF. Written as DNA, the CDR3 is TGTGCCAGCAGTGACGGTTCCAGCTCTGGAAACACCATATATTTT.

The chain links TRBV10-3 to TRBJ1-1; 9 bases fit TRBD1. Germline CDR1 reads ENHRY; CDR2 reads SYGVKD. The CDR3 totals 16 residues. The trim removed 0 bases at V and 5 bases at J, leaving 7 bases unmatched. The CDR3: CAISESEGQGRTEAFF. For the CDR3, the DNA is TGTGCCATCAGTGAGTCCGAGGGACAGGGAAGGACTGAAGCTTTCTTT.

This chain links TRBV19 with TRBJ2-5, with 8 bases matching TRBD1. The CDR3 sequence is 18 residues long. Germline loops: CDR1 LNHDA, CDR2 SQIVND (reference sequence). The junction had 18 bases not matched to a gene; V was cut back by 3 bases and J by 6 bases. This CDR3 is CASSIWSPQGVVGKTQYF. CDR3 sequence (DNA): TGTGCCAGTAGTATTTGGTCCCCACAGGGGGTAGTCGGGAAGACCCAGTACTTC.

The rearrangement links TRBV30 to TRBJ1-4, with D maybe TRBD1 (6 bases). The CDR3 sequence is 13 residues long. V was shortened by 0 bases and J by 12 bases, with 14 bases between the two germline ends. Looked up from germline, CDR1 is GTSNPN and CDR2 is SVGIG (reference sequence). As DNA, the CDR3 is TGTGCCTGGAGTGTACCACGCAAGGGGGAACTGTTTTTT. This translates into CAWSVPRKGELFF.

V and J are TRBV7-9 and TRBJ1-4, with D hard to call. Trimming took 5 bases from V and 5 from J, leaving 9 bases between them. This CDR3 has 13 amino acids. CDR1 and CDR2 (germline): SEHNR, FQNEAQ (reference sequence). The CDR3 here is CASSPLGNEKLFF. CDR3 nucleotides: TGTGCCAGCAGCCCGTTGGGAAATGAAAAACTGTTTTTT.

The V and J genes are TRBV30 and TRBJ2-1; 11 bases are a match to TRBD2. The ends lost 5 bases at V and 7 bases at J; junction bases unmatched: 7. The germline gives CDR1 GTSNPN, CDR2 SVGIG (reference sequence). The CDR3 is 14 amino acids. CDR3 residues: CAWGLAGGLNEQFF. CDR3 bases: TGTGCCTGGGGATTAGCGGGGGGGCTGAATGAGCAGTTCTTC.

The CDR3 region is CASTPGGANTEAFF. The CDR3 nucleotides are TGTGCCAGCACCCCGGGAGGGGCGAACACTGAAGCTTTCTTT. J is TRBJ1-1 and V is TRBV6-5; perhaps TRBD1 as D (5 bases). This CDR3 is built from 14 residues. The germline gives CDR1 MNHEY, CDR2 SVGAGI. Deletions cut 7 bases from V and 1 base from J, with 13 bases between.

The chain is built from TRBV6-1 and TRBJ1-2, with D perhaps TRBD1 (6 bases). Trimming cost V 2 bases and J 7 bases, with 11 bases left between them. Germline V gives CDR1 MNHNS, CDR2 SASEGT. The CDR3 totals 13 residues. CDR3 DNA: TGTGCCAGCAGTGAACAGGGGCAGGGTGGCTACACCTTC. It is translated as CASSEQGQGGYTF.

This chain links TRBV29-1 with TRBJ2-2, with D unresolved. This CDR3 comprises 12 residues. Trimming left V 2 bases short and J 6 bases short, with 7 bases between. The germline V gene has CDR1 SQVTM and CDR2 ANQGSEA. The CDR3 DNA follows: TGCAGCGTTGAATGGGGATCCGGGGAGCTGTTTTTT. As protein: CSVEWGSGELFF.

The rearrangement links TRBV4-2 to TRBJ2-1, with D possibly matching TRBD2 (6 bases). CDR3 size: 16 residues. Germline CDR1 is LGHNA and CDR2 is YNFKEQ. V lost 0 bases, J lost 4 bases, and 13 bases lay in between. The CDR3 region is CASSQDLSSVYNEQFF. CDR3 in DNA: TGTGCCAGCAGCCAAGATCTATCTAGCGTATACAATGAGCAGTTCTTC.